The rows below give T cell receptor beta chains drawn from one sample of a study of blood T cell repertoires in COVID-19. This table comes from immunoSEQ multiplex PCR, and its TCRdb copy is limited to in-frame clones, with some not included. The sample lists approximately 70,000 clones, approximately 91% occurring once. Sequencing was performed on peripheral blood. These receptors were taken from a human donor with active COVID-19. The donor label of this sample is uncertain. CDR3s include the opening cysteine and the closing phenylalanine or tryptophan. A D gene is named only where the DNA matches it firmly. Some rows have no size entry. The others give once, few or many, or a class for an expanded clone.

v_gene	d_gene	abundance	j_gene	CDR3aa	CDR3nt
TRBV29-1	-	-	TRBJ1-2	CSVGTANYGYTF	TGCAGCGTTGGCACAGCTAACTATGGCTACACCTTC
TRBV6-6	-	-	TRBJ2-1	CASSLTGYNEQFF	TGTGCCAGCAGCCTGACTGGATACAATGAGCAGTTCTTC
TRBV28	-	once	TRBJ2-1	CASSSSGYNNEQFF	TGTGCCAGCAGTTCCTCAGGGTACAACAATGAGCAGTTCTTC
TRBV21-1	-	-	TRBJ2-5	CASSIPGSAQETQYF	TGTGCCAGCAGCATTCCGGGGAGTGCCCAAGAGACCCAGTACTTC
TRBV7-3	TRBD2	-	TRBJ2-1	CASSLLAGDYNEQFF	TGTGCCAGCAGCTTACTAGCGGGAGACTACAATGAGCAGTTCTTC
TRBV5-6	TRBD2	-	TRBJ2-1	CASSHEAGTSGMYEQFF	TGTGCCAGCAGCCACGAGGCGGGGACTAGCGGGATGTATGAGCAGTTCTTC
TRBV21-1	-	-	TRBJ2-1	CASSKSILASYNEQFF	TGTGCCAGCAGCAAAAGCATCCTAGCGTCCTACAATGAGCAGTTCTTC
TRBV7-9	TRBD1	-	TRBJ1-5	CASSPGTAYQPQHF	TGTGCCAGCAGCCCGGGGACAGCCTATCAGCCCCAGCATTTT
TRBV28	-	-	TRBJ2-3	CASSPNGLLGDTQYF	TGTGCCAGCAGCCCCAATGGGCTGCTGGGAGATACGCAGTATTTT
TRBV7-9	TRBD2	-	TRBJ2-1	CASSLSGLSYNEQFF	TGTGCCAGCAGCTTATCGGGACTATCCTACAATGAGCAGTTCTTC
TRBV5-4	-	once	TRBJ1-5	CASSLATGQPQHF	TGTGCCAGCAGCTTGGCCACGGGTCAGCCCCAGCATTTT
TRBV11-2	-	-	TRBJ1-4	CASSLGMTGLNEKLFF	TGTGCCAGCAGCTTGGGCATGACAGGCCTTAATGAAAAACTGTTTTTT
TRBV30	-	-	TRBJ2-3	CAWSSGRSPQGTDTQYF	TGTGCCTGGAGTTCGGGGAGAAGTCCGCAAGGCACAGATACGCAGTATTTT
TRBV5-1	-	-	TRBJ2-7	CASSPGGPYEQYF	TGCGCCAGCAGCCCCGGGGGGCCCTACGAGCAGTACTTC
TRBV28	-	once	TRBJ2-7	CASRAGQSYEQYF	TGTGCCAGCAGGGCGGGACAGAGCTACGAGCAGTACTTC
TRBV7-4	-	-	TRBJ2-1	CASSLGLGVLKGNEQFF	TGTGCCAGCAGCTTAGGGTTAGGGGTTCTAAAAGGCAATGAGCAGTTCTTC
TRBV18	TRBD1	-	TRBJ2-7	CASSPDQGTGSEQYF	TGTGCCAGCTCACCAGACCAGGGGACAGGGTCCGAGCAGTACTTC
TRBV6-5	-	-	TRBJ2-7	CASRRPGTYEQYF	TGTGCCAGTAGAAGGCCGGGGACCTACGAGCAGTACTTC
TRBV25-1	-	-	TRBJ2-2	CASSEIQGITGELFF	TGTGCCAGCAGTGAGATACAGGGAATAACCGGGGAGCTGTTTTTT
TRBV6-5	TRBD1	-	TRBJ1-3	CASSYSGTGSGNTIYF	TGTGCCAGCAGTTACTCAGGGACAGGGTCTGGAAACACCATATATTTT
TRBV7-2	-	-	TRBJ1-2	CASSQPTEYYGYTF	TGTGCCAGCAGCCAACCTACAGAGTACTATGGCTACACCTTC
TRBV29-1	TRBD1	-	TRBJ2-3	CSADKTGGADTQYF	TGCAGCGCCGATAAGACAGGGGGGGCAGATACGCAGTATTTT
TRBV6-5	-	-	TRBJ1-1	CASGRTQVNTEAFF	TGTGCCAGCGGGAGGACACAGGTGAACACTGAAGCTTTCTTT
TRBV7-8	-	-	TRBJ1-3	CASSLHKGGHSGNTIYF	TGTGCCAGCAGCTTACATAAGGGGGGGCACTCTGGAAACACCATATATTTT
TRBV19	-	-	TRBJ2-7	CASSHRGGQTRSYEQYF	TGTGCCAGTAGCCACCGGGGGGGACAGACTCGCTCCTACGAGCAGTACTTC
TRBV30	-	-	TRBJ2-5	CAWSVLVETQYF	TGTGCCTGGAGTGTACTGGTAGAGACCCAGTACTTC
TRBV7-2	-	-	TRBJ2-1	CASSWGRPMGEQFF	TGTGCCAGCAGTTGGGGGAGGCCGATGGGGGAGCAGTTCTTC
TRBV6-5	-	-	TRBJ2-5	CASSYSQDSPYGQYF	TGTGCCAGCAGTTACTCACAGGACAGCCCTTATGGCCAGTACTTC
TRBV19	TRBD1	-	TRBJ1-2	CASSAQQGARHGYTF	TGTGCCAGTAGTGCCCAACAGGGGGCGAGGCATGGCTACACCTTC
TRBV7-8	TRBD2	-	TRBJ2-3	CASSPRTSGNPDTQYF	TGTGCCAGCAGCCCTAGGACTAGCGGGAACCCAGATACGCAGTATTTT
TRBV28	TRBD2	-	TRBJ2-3	CASSSGGTDTQYF	TGTGCCAGCAGCAGCGGGGGTACAGATACGCAGTATTTT
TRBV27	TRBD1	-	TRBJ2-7	CATRTGGSEQYF	TGTGCCACCCGGACAGGGGGGAGCGAGCAGTACTTC
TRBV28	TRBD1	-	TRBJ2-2	CASRTGTDFTGELFF	TGTGCCAGCAGAACCGGGACAGATTTCACCGGGGAGCTGTTTTTT
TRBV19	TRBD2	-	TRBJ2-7	CASSIGRRLAGGVEQYF	TGTGCCAGTAGTATAGGAAGGAGACTAGCGGGAGGCGTCGAGCAGTACTTC
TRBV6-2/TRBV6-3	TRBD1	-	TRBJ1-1	CASSWTGLRLEAFF	TGTGCCAGCAGTTGGACAGGGTTACGCCTAGAAGCTTTCTTT
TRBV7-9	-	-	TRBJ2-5	CASSLQGWQETQYF	TGTGCCAGCAGCTTACAGGGTTGGCAAGAGACCCAGTACTTC
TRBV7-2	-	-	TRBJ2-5	CASSPTHGGRGETQYF	TGTGCCAGCAGCCCCACCCACGGGGGGCGTGGGGAGACCCAGTACTTC
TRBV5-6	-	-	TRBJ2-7	CASSIGGRSYEQYF	TGTGCCAGCAGTATCGGGGGGCGCTCCTACGAGCAGTACTTC